The entry below gives a single T cell receptor (beta chain) sequence along with its context. Its specificity is unknown. The data originate from a study of monozygotic twins with cystic fibrosis. Broader study findings: In this small cohort, shared CDR3 numbers showed no association with age, concordance or disease severity. Low clonality (median 0.0095) suggested a mostly naive repertoire. Unrelated CF individuals shared fewer identical clonotypes than monozygotic CF twins. J usage was most co-twin-similar in 8 of 16 pairs, V in 13.

Data came from immunoSEQ multiplex PCR; TCRdb stores just in-frame clones and leaves some out. The sample yields 30,000 to 35,000 clones, roughly 97% seen once. The CDR3 consists of 14 residues. Per the germline V gene, CDR1 is MGHRA and CDR2 is YSYEKL. Deletions cut 4 bases from V and 5 bases from J, with 14 bases between. This receptor was identified in a girl aged 2 to 9 with cystic fibrosis. The chain carries TRBV4-1 and TRBJ1-1, with a possible D match to TRBD1 (5 bases). The sequencing sample was made of blood. The CDR3 DNA is TGCGCCAGCAGCCCGGGCCGGGACGGGACTGAAGCTTTCTTT. It codes for CASSPGRDGTEAFF.